A single TCR beta chain is shown here with its context. Its antigen is unknown. This specimen comes from a study of shared clonotypes between healthy human individuals. Study conclusions and caveats: The study generally estimated greater richness for naive than memory subsets.

Trimming removed 7 bases at V and 8 bases at J, with 13 bases between. Germline values: CDR1 SGDLS, CDR2 YYNGEE. CDR3 length: 13 amino acids. Profiling relied on immunoSEQ multiplex PCR, and the TCRdb table lists in-frame clones only, not all of them. Among roughly 1,100,000 clones listed, about 75% were seen once. This chain connects TRBV9 to TRBJ1-6; D may be TRBD1 (5 bases). The clonotype originates from a man between 18 and 29 years old in good health. The sequenced material came from memory CD4+ T cells sorted from blood. Subset meaning: CD45RA-negative fraction. DNA of the CDR3: TGTGCCAGCCCCCTAGGGGTTCATTCACCCCTCCACTTT. Its translation: CASPLGVHSPLHF.